The 8 T cell receptor beta chains below come from one sample, sequenced in a study of beta chain features in type 1 diabetes. Study-level points and caveats: Shortening of TCRB CDR3s, moderate but significant, appeared in all four CD4+ subsets of Type 1 diabetes patients.

No antigens are known for them. What was sequenced were expressed TCRB transcripts, since all of the isolated RNA had been reverse transcribed. Assay: immunoSEQ multiplex PCR; the TCRdb copy retains only in-frame clones and omits some. The data contain 150,000 or so clones, roughly 60% of them singletons. The sample comprised naive CD4+ T cells from blood. The receptors originated from a man younger than 45 with type 1 diabetes.

The rearrangement uses TRBV16 and TRBJ1-1; 7 nucleotides match TRBD1. Looked up from germline, CDR1 is KGHSY and CDR2 is FQNENV. Trimming took 5 bases from V and 0 from J; bases not matched to a gene: 6. This CDR3 region has 15 residues. The CDR3 bases are TGTGCCAGCAGCGGGCAGACAGGGCTGAACACTGAAGCTTTCTTT. Protein product: CASSGQTGLNTEAFF. The full variable domain, rest sourced from reference TRBV16 and TRBJ1-1, is GEEVAQTPKHLVRGEGQKAKLYCAPIKGHSYVFWYQQVLKNEFKFLISFQNENVFDETGMPKERFSAKCLPNSPCSLEIQATKLEDSAVYFCASSGQTGLNTEAFFGQGTRLTVV.

The V call is TRBV7-2, the J call TRBJ2-7; D possibly matches TRBD1 or TRBD2 (6 bases each). Looked up from germline, CDR1 is SGHTA and CDR2 is FQGNSA. There are 14 residues in the CDR3. Trimming shortened V by 4 bases and J by 1 base, and 11 bases separated the two germline ends. The CDR3 loop is CASSSGARSYEQYF. The CDR3 nucleotides read TGTGCCAGCAGCTCGGGGGCCCGATCCTACGAGCAGTACTTC.

The chain links TRBV30 to TRBJ2-7; D perhaps matches TRBD1 (5 bases). The CDR3 length is 13 residues. Germline CDR1 GTSNPN, CDR2 SVGIG (reference sequence). Trimming shortened V by 4 bases and J by 1 base, and 11 bases separated the two germline ends. The CDR3 protein is CAWNPTVSYEQYF. The CDR3 DNA is TGTGCCTGGAACCCGACAGTTTCCTACGAGCAGTACTTC.

The chain carries TRBV7-2 and TRBJ1-2; no clear D gene. The CDR3 runs to 13 residues. V was clipped by 4 bases and J by 3 bases, with 9 bases between them. Germline lookup yields CDR1 SGHTA and CDR2 FQGNSA. Here the CDR3 DNA reads TGTGCCAGCAGCTACGGGGAGGACTATGGCTACACCTTC. It yields the protein CASSYGEDYGYTF.

The V gene is TRBV4-3, the J gene TRBJ2-7; D possibly corresponds to TRBD2 (6 bases). CDR1 and CDR2 (germline): LGHNA, YSLEER. Trimming pared 1 base from V and 2 bases from J, leaving 18 bases between. The CDR3 runs to 17 residues. CDR3 nucleotide sequence: TGCGCCAGCAGCCAAGTGTATGGCGGGACGGTGGCCTACGAGCAGTACTTC. Its protein product is CASSQVYGGTVAYEQYF.

This clone was counted only a few times. In DNA form, the CDR3 reads TGCAGCGTTGTAAGGGCAGATACGCAGTATTTT. Its protein product is CSVVRADTQYF. The genes are TRBV29-1 and TRBJ2-3; D ambiguous. This CDR3 spans 11 amino acids. CDR1 is SQVTM and CDR2 is ANQGSEA in the germline V gene. The V end lost 4 bases, the J end lost 4 bases, and 6 bases lay between the germline ends.

This clone was seen a few times. The chain uses TRBV14 and TRBJ2-1, with 8 nucleotides matching TRBD2. The length of the CDR3 is 16 residues. With 1 base clipped from V and 5 bases from J, the junction kept 7 bases outside the gene matches. The germline V gene has CDR1 SGHDN and CDR2 FVKESK. CDR3 loop: CASSQGVAGLNNEQFF. The CDR3 DNA is TGTGCCAGCAGCCAAGGAGTAGCGGGGTTAAACAATGAGCAGTTCTTC.

This clone was observed a few times. J is TRBJ2-5 and V is TRBV10-3; 14 bases line up with TRBD2. V shed 3 bases and J 1 base; nucleotides not matched to a gene: 1. The CDR3 sequence is 16 residues long. Germline CDR1 is ENHRY and CDR2 is SYGVKD. The CDR3 spells CAISDGLAGGQETQYF. For the CDR3, the DNA is TGTGCCATCAGTGACGGACTAGCGGGGGGCCAAGAGACCCAGTACTTC.